The 28 T cell receptor beta chains listed next were all sequenced from one sample in a study of beta chain features in type 1 diabetes. Notes on the study in general: TCRB CDR3s from Type 1 diabetes patients were moderately but significantly shorter in all four CD4+ subsets.

The study reverse transcribed the entire isolated RNA, so it sequenced expressed TCRB transcripts. Sequencing used immunoSEQ multiplex PCR; TCRdb keeps in-frame clones, though not all of them. The data contain approximately 270,000 clones, around 15% of them singletons. These receptors have no identified antigens. Sequenced sample: naive CD4+ T cells from blood. The source is a man aged 25 to 45 with type 1 diabetes.

The chain joins TRBV9 to TRBJ2-7; D perhaps matches TRBD2 (5 bases). The germline gives CDR1 SGDLS, CDR2 YYNGEE. This CDR3 has 14 amino acids. V was cut by 3 bases and J by 2 bases, with 12 bases left in between. Here the CDR3 DNA reads TGTGCCAGCAGCGCCAGCCTCGGGGCCTACGAGCAGTACTTC. Its translation: CASSASLGAYEQYF. Together with reference TRBV9 and TRBJ2-7, the CDR3 gives the full variable domain: DSGVTQTPKHLITATGQRVTLRCSPRSGDLSVYWYQQSLDQGLQFLIQYYNGEERAKGNILERFSAQQFPDLHSELNLSSLELGDSALYFCASSASLGAYEQYFGPGTRLTVT.

The genes are TRBV29-1 and TRBJ2-7; D may be TRBD2 (6 bases). The CDR3 consists of 12 residues. V was clipped by 4 bases and J by 6 bases, with 13 bases between them. The germline V gene has CDR1 SQVTM and CDR2 ANQGSEA. Written as DNA, the CDR3 is TGCAGCGTTGGACTAGATGGGGCCGAGCAGTACTTC. Its protein is CSVGLDGAEQYF.

This chain joins TRBV19 and TRBJ1-1, with a weak D call TRBD1 (5 bases). The V end was cut by 5 bases, the J end by 4 bases, with 20 bases between. The CDR3 extends over 16 amino acids. CDR1 and CDR2 (germline): LNHDA, SQIVND (reference sequence). The DNA of the CDR3 is TGTGCCAGTAGTCCCCCTTGGGGGGGATGGGGCACTGAAGCTTTCTTT. Its protein is CASSPPWGGWGTEAFF.

The table lists this clone with a few counts. The chain uses TRBV29-1 and TRBJ1-1; D uncertain. The V gene lost 4 bases and the J gene lost 3 bases, with 9 bases spanning the gap. CDR1 is SQVTM and CDR2 is ANQGSEA in the germline V gene. The CDR3 has 12 residues. CDR3 nucleotide sequence: TGCAGCGTTGGAGGTCCTGACACTGAAGCTTTCTTT. Protein product: CSVGGPDTEAFF.

In this sample, this clone turned up a few times. The chain uses TRBV7-9 and TRBJ2-1; tentatively, D is TRBD2 (6 bases). Trimming took 1 base from V and 7 from J, leaving 17 bases between them. The CDR3 extends over 16 amino acids. CDR1 and CDR2 from the germline V gene are SEHNR and FQNEAQ (reference sequence). This chain's CDR3 is CASSLVVYRRGNEQFF. As DNA, the CDR3 is TGTGCCAGCAGCTTAGTAGTTTACAGACGGGGGAATGAGCAGTTCTTC.

This clone was seen more than once but under ten times. The chain joins TRBV6-1 to TRBJ1-5; 8 nucleotides agree with TRBD1. The CDR3 is 15 amino acids. V gave up 6 bases and J gave up 6 bases; unmatched junction bases: 10. The germline gives CDR1 MNHNS, CDR2 SASEGT. The CDR3 region has the DNA TGTGCCAGCAGGGACAGGGACCTCCTCACTCAGCCCCAGCATTTT. Its translation: CASRDRDLLTQPQHF.

The CDR3 loop is CASSSTGATEAFF. The DNA for the CDR3 is TGCGCCAGCAGCTCTACAGGGGCCACTGAAGCTTTCTTT. The gene calls are TRBV5-1 and TRBJ1-1; 7 bases fit TRBD1. Germline loops: CDR1 SGHRS, CDR2 YFSETQ. V shed 3 bases and J 4 bases; nucleotides not matched to a gene: 3. CDR3 length: 13 amino acids.

There are a few counts of this clone. The CDR3 nucleotides are TGTGCCAGCGTACAGGGAGAGACCCAGTACTTC. This encodes CASVQGETQYF. This chain uses TRBV6-5 with TRBJ2-5, with TRBD1 as a possible D gene (6 bases). Germline V gene sequence: CDR1 MNHEY, CDR2 SVGAGI. The CDR3 has 11 residues. Trimming shortened V by 8 bases and J by 4 bases, and 8 bases separated the two germline ends.

J is TRBJ2-3 and V is TRBV9, with no clear D. Deletions cut 0 bases from V and 3 bases from J, with 11 bases between. CDR3 length equals 15 residues. CDR1 and CDR2 from the germline V gene are SGDLS and YYNGEE. CDR3 sequence reads: CASSVGARETDTQYF. For the CDR3, the DNA is TGTGCCAGCAGCGTAGGCGCCCGCGAGACAGATACGCAGTATTTT.

This clone was seen a handful of times. This chain joins TRBV7-9 and TRBJ2-7; D gene uncertain. From germline, CDR1 is SEHNR and CDR2 FQNEAQ (reference sequence). V was clipped by 2 bases and J by 2 bases, with 7 bases between them. The CDR3 extends over 13 amino acids. CDR3 nucleotide sequence: TGTGCCAGCAGCTTAACTCGAACCTACGAGCAGTACTTC. It yields the protein CASSLTRTYEQYF.

This clone was seen a few times. V usage is TRBV2 and J usage is TRBJ2-3; D unclear. The germline V and J ends were trimmed by 3 bases and 1 base, with 8 bases remaining between them. The CDR3 length is 14 residues. In germline, CDR1 is SNHLY, CDR2 FYNNEI. CDR3 sequence reads: CASSDTYGTDTQYF. CDR3 coding DNA: TGTGCCAGCAGTGACACTTACGGCACAGATACGCAGTATTTT.

CDR3 bases: TGCAGCGTTGTACGGGAGCCCTCCTACGAGCAGTACTTC. It translates to CSVVREPSYEQYF. This sequence joins TRBV29-1 and TRBJ2-7; tentative D call: TRBD2 (6 bases). The CDR3 is 13 amino acids. The V gene's germline CDR1 is SQVTM and CDR2 ANQGSEA. Between the trimmed V and J ends, which lost 4 bases and 0 bases, there was a span of 10 bases.

This clone was seen a handful of times. This rearrangement joins TRBV6-6 to TRBJ2-6; no reliable D call. CDR3 length equals 14 residues. Trimming cost V 10 bases and J 0 bases, with 10 bases left between them. Per germline, CDR1 MNHNY and CDR2 SVGAGI (reference sequence). CDR3 sequence (DNA): TGTGCCACCTTGATTAGCTCTGGGGCCAACGTCCTGACTTTC. Its translation is CATLISSGANVLTF.

The chain is built from TRBV4-3 and TRBJ2-2; D not certain. The CDR3 extends over 14 amino acids. Per the germline V gene, CDR1 is LGHNA and CDR2 is YSLEER. Trimming removed 5 bases from V and 1 base from J, with 8 bases in between. As DNA, the CDR3 is TGCGCCAGCAGCGAGCTCGTGAACACCGGGGAGCTGTTTTTT. Translating it yields CASSELVNTGELFF.

In this sample, this clone turned up a few times. This chain links TRBV7-9 with TRBJ2-2, with D maybe TRBD1 (6 bases). Germline V lookup: CDR1 SEHNR, CDR2 FQNEAQ (reference sequence). This CDR3 comprises 13 residues. V gave up 6 bases and J gave up 5 bases, with 10 bases separating them. The CDR3 reads CASRPTGTGELFF. In nucleotides, the CDR3 is TGTGCCAGCAGGCCGACAGGAACCGGGGAGCTGTTTTTT.

This clone was recorded a few times. J is TRBJ2-1 and V is TRBV19; no firm D call. Germline-derived CDR1 and CDR2 are LNHDA and SQIVND (reference sequence). This CDR3 spans 11 amino acids. Trimming left V 7 bases short and J 10 bases short, with 11 bases between. The CDR3 loop is CASIGFQEQFF. As DNA, the CDR3 is TGTGCCAGTATTGGCTTCCAGGAGCAGTTCTTC.

The chain links TRBV18 to TRBJ2-7; 9 bases align to TRBD1. The germline gives CDR1 KGHSH, CDR2 LQKENI. The V and J ends lost 5 bases and 0 bases, in that order; junction bases with no gene match: 2. The CDR3 contains 14 residues. This CDR3 reads CASSTGQGSYEQYF. The CDR3 nucleotides read TGTGCCAGCTCAACGGGACAGGGCTCCTACGAGCAGTACTTC.

The chain has TRBV29-1 and TRBJ1-2, with D maybe TRBD1 (6 bases). Germline CDR1 is SQVTM and CDR2 is ANQGSEA. This CDR3 comprises 12 residues. Trimming took off 4 bases at V and 9 bases at J, with 15 bases between the two ends. The CDR3 DNA reads TGCAGCGTTGGAGTTAACAGGGATCGCTACACCTTC. Encoded protein: CSVGVNRDRYTF.

The chain joins TRBV7-2 to TRBJ2-1; TRBD1 agrees at 10 bases. The CDR3 contains 14 residues. J gave up 7 bases and V 3 bases, and 3 bases lay outside the gene matches. Germline CDR1 and CDR2: SGHTA and FQGNSA. CDR3 loop: CASSFRTGGNEQFF. The CDR3 DNA is TGTGCCAGCAGCTTTCGGACAGGGGGAAATGAGCAGTTCTTC.

The chain is built from TRBV9 and TRBJ2-1; TRBD1 aligns across 11 bases. The germline gives CDR1 SGDLS, CDR2 YYNGEE. The CDR3 spans 17 residues. The junction had 11 bases not matched to a gene; V was cut back by 0 bases and J by 9 bases. CDR3 residues: CASSVAGGGTGGSEQFF. Here the CDR3 DNA reads TGTGCCAGCAGCGTAGCTGGGGGGGGGACAGGGGGGAGTGAGCAGTTCTTC.

There are a few counts of this clone. This chain connects TRBV2 to TRBJ1-1; no firm D call. The ends were cut back, 3 bases at V and 5 bases at J, with 13 bases in the middle. The CDR3 covers 14 residues. From germline, CDR1 is SNHLY and CDR2 FYNNEI. DNA of the CDR3: TGTGCCAGCAGTGACAAAAGCAAAAGTACTGAAGCTTTCTTT. The encoded protein is CASSDKSKSTEAFF.

This clone occurred a few times. The chain couples TRBV20-1 to TRBJ2-7, with 9 bases matching TRBD2. The germline V gene encodes CDR1 DFQATT and CDR2 SNEGSKA (reference sequence). After removal of 8 bases from V and 2 bases from J, the junction contained 1 base not matched to a gene. The CDR3 length is 11 residues. The CDR3 nucleotides read TGCAGTTGCGGGAGGGCCTACGAGCAGTACTTC. It codes for CSCGRAYEQYF.

This clone came up a few times. At the DNA level, this CDR3 is encoded by other sequences in the same sample as well. V and J are TRBV5-4 and TRBJ2-1; 9 bases align to TRBD2. The CDR3 runs to 15 residues. V shed 0 bases and J 4 bases; nucleotides not matched to a gene: 2. CDR1 SGHNT and CDR2 YYREEE come from the germline V gene (reference sequence). CDR3 sequence reads: CASSLGLAAYNEQFF. CDR3 DNA: TGTGCCAGCAGCTTGGGACTAGCGGCTTACAATGAGCAGTTCTTC. The full variable domain, rest sourced from reference TRBV5-4 and TRBJ2-1, is ETGVTQSPTHLIKTRGQQVTLRCSSQSGHNTVSWYQQALGQGPQFIFQYYREEENGRGNFPPRFSGLQFPNYSSELNVNALELDDSALYLCASSLGLAAYNEQFFGPGTRLTVL.

This clone has more than one count but fewer than ten. The V and J genes are TRBV9 and TRBJ1-4; TRBD1 aligns across 11 bases. CDR1 is SGDLS and CDR2 is YYNGEE in the germline V gene. J lost 11 bases, V lost 3 bases, and 6 bases had no gene match. This CDR3 spans 14 amino acids. CDR3 nucleotide sequence: TGTGCCAGCAGCGAAGGGACAGGGGGTAGGAAACTGTTTTTT. Encoded protein: CASSEGTGGRKLFF.

The chain carries TRBV10-3 and TRBJ1-1; possibly TRBD1 for D (5 bases). The CDR3 loop spans 13 amino acids. Germline V gene lookup returns CDR1 ENHRY and CDR2 SYGVKD. V gave up 4 bases and J gave up 1 base, with 7 bases separating them. For the CDR3, the DNA is TGTGCCATCAGTGGACAGACGAACACTGAAGCTTTCTTT. Amino acid sequence: CAISGQTNTEAFF.

The V and J genes are TRBV29-1 and TRBJ2-7, with TRBD2 matching over 10 bases. The CDR3 is 14 amino acids. Germline V gives CDR1 SQVTM, CDR2 ANQGSEA. Trimming removed 1 base from V and 2 bases from J; junction bases left unmatched: 2. CDR3: CSVEASGSPYEQYF. Written as DNA, the CDR3 is TGCAGCGTTGAAGCTAGCGGGAGTCCCTACGAGCAGTACTTC.

V is TRBV5-6 and J is TRBJ2-5; D gene uncertain. With 5 bases removed from V and 2 bases from J, the gap between germline ends came to 10 bases. This CDR3 is 13 amino acids long. Per germline, CDR1 SGHDT and CDR2 YYEEEE. The CDR3 bases are TGTGCCAGCAGTACGGGTCCACAAGAGACCCAGTACTTC. Encoded protein: CASSTGPQETQYF.

This chain joins TRBV27 and TRBJ2-3; the match to TRBD2 covers 11 bases. The V gene end was trimmed by 5 bases and the J gene end by 0 bases; junction bases not matched to a gene: 7. CDR1 MNHEY and CDR2 SMNVEV come from the germline V gene (reference sequence). The CDR3 has 17 amino acids. CDR3 in DNA: TGTGCCAGCAGTCCTGGGACTAGCGGTTATAGCACAGATACGCAGTATTTT. This translates into CASSPGTSGYSTDTQYF.